Each of the 7 T cell receptor beta chains below was sequenced from the same sample in a study of CD8 T cells in Susac syndrome. RNA, at roughly 0.45 to 1 ug, was reverse transcribed with random hexamers. MiXCR, run by TCRdb on the immunoSEQ multiplex PCR reads, gives a single entry per CDR3 protein. The sample has about 140,000 distinct CDR3 sequences, nearly 95% seen once; the top ten hold 0.25% to 0.3%. The material sequenced was CD8+ T cells from PBMCs. These receptors all stem from a human donor in good health.

The chain couples TRBV14 to TRBJ2-5; D remains ambiguous. Looked up from germline, CDR1 is SGHDN and CDR2 is FVKESK. This CDR3 has 13 residues. Trimming took 6 bases from V and 3 from J, leaving 11 bases between them. CDR3 nucleotide sequence: TGTGCCAGCAGGAGGCGGATGGAAGAGACCCAGTACTTC. This sequence encodes CASRRRMEETQYF.

The CDR3 reads CASTDGYSYNEQFF. The CDR3 DNA follows: TGTGCCAGTACAGACGGGTACTCCTACAATGAGCAGTTCTTC. V and J are TRBV6-2 or TRBV6-3 and TRBJ2-1, with D hard to call. Per germline, CDR1 MNHEY and CDR2 SVGEGT. V lost 9 bases and J 0 bases, leaving 12 bases between the germline ends. The CDR3 consists of 14 residues.

The rearrangement uses TRBV20-1 and TRBJ2-1, with D possibly being TRBD2 (6 bases). This CDR3 is built from 13 residues. Germline V gene sequence: CDR1 DFQATT, CDR2 SNEGSKA (reference sequence). V was trimmed by 2 bases and J by 4 bases, leaving 9 bases between them. The DNA for the CDR3 is TGCAGTGCTAGACTAGCGATTTACAATGAGCAGTTCTTC. This translates into CSARLAIYNEQFF.

The CDR3 nucleotides read TGTGCCAGCTCACTCGATACGGGGAATCAGCCCCAGCATTTT. It yields the protein CASSLDTGNQPQHF. The chain combines TRBV18 with TRBJ1-5; D remains ambiguous. Trimming removed 4 bases from V and 4 bases from J, with 11 bases in between. The length of the CDR3 is 14 residues. Germline lookup yields CDR1 KGHSH and CDR2 LQKENI. Full variable domain (missing parts from reference TRBV18 and TRBJ1-5): NAGVMQNPRHLVRRRGQEARLRCSPMKGHSHVYWYRQLPEEGLKFMVYLQKENIIDESGMPKERFSAEFPKEGPSILRIQQVVRGDSAAYFCASSLDTGNQPQHFGDGTRLSIL.

This chain joins TRBV27 and TRBJ2-5; the D is unclear. The CDR3 is 15 amino acids. Trimming removed 2 bases at V and 1 base at J, with 11 bases between. Germline values: CDR1 MNHEY, CDR2 SMNVEV (reference sequence). CDR3 in amino acids: CASSLVVGVQETQYF. As DNA, the CDR3 is TGTGCCAGCAGTTTAGTTGTAGGTGTCCAAGAGACCCAGTACTTC.

The rearrangement uses TRBV20-1 and TRBJ1-5; a possible D gene is TRBD1 (6 bases). Trimming removed 5 bases at V and 5 bases at J, with 19 bases between. In germline, CDR1 is DFQATT, CDR2 SNEGSKA (reference sequence). This CDR3 comprises 15 residues. The CDR3 DNA reads as TGCAGTGCTCACGAACAGGGAATTGGAGATCAGCCCCAGCATTTT. Protein product: CSAHEQGIGDQPQHF.

V and J are TRBV9 and TRBJ2-3, with D maybe TRBD2 (6 bases). Per germline, CDR1 SGDLS and CDR2 YYNGEE. Trimming took off 3 bases at V and 4 bases at J, with 15 bases between the two ends. This CDR3 comprises 15 residues. The CDR3 region is CASSARGGGPDTQYF. In nucleotides, the CDR3 is TGTGCCAGCAGCGCGAGGGGAGGAGGGCCAGATACGCAGTATTTT.